The following is a TCR beta chain sequence with its context. What it binds is unknown. This record comes from a study of T-cell reconstitution after alpha-beta-depleted transplantation in children. Germline V lookup: CDR1 SGHTA, CDR2 FQGTGA. CDR3 length: 15 amino acids. J was trimmed by 6 bases and V by 5 bases; bases with no gene match: 8. Points from the study as a whole: Hyperexpanded clones declined; after one year, newly produced T cells mostly supplied diversity. Several hundred expanded graft clones reportedly gave rise to the alpha-beta T cells present about two months after transplant.

Unique molecular identifiers tagged the TCRbeta library. TCRdb used MiXCR to reprocess the PCR reads, holding one entry per CDR3 protein. This repertoire shows 750,000 to 950,000 distinct CDR3 sequences, 15% to 20% found once; its top ten account for roughly 4.8%. The origin of this receptor is a male patient under 18 who had a stem cell transplant for acute lymphoblastic leukemia, so the T cells may come from the graft donor. The source was PBMCs, mostly from graft donor cells, collected 360 days after TCRalphabeta/CD19-depleted stem cell transplant. The chain has TRBV7-3 and TRBJ2-1; 9 bases agree with TRBD2. The CDR3 coding sequence is TGTGCCAGCAGCATTAGCGGGAGCCCCCCCAATGAGCAGTTCTTC. Encoded protein: CASSISGSPPNEQFF.